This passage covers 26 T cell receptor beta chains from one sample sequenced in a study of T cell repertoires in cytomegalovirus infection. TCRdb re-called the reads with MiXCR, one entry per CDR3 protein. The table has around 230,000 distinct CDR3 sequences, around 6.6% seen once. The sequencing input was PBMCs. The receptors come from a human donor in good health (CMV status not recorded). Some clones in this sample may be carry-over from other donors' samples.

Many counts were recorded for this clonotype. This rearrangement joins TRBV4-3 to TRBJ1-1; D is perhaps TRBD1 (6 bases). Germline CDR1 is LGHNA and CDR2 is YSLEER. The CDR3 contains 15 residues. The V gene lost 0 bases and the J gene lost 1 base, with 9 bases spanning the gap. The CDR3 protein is CASSQDSTGNTEAFF. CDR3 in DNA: TGCGCCAGCAGCCAAGATTCGACAGGGAACACTGAAGCTTTCTTT.

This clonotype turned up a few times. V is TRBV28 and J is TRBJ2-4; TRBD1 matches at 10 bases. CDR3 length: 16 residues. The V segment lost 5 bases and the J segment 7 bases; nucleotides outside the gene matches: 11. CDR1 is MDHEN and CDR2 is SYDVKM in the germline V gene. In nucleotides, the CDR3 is TGTGCCAGCAGTCTCGGACAGGGGGTCAAAGGGAACATTCAGTACTTC. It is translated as CASSLGQGVKGNIQYF.

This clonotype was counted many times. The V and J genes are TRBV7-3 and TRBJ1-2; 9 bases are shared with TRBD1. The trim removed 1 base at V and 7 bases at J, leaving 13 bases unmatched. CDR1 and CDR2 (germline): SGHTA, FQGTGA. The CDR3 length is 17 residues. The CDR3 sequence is CASSLIRSRDRVFGYTF. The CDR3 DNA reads TGTGCCAGCAGCTTAATCAGGTCCCGGGACAGGGTGTTTGGCTACACCTTC.

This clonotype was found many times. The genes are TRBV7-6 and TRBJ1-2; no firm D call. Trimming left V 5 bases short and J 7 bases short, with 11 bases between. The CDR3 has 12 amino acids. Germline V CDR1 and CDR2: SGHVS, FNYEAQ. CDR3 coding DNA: TGTGCCAGCAGCCCCATCGGGGTTGGCTACACCTTC. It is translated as CASSPIGVGYTF.

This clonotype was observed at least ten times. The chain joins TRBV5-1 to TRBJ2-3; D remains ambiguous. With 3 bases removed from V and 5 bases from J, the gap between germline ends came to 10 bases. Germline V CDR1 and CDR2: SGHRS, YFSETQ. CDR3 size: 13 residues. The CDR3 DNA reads TGCGCCAGCAGCTCAGCGTACAGAGATACGCAGTATTTT. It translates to CASSSAYRDTQYF. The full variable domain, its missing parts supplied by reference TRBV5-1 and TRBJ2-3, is KAGVTQTPRYLIKTRGQQVTLSCSPISGHRSVSWYQQTPGQGLQFLFEYFSETQRNKGNFPGRFSGRQFSNSRSEMNVSTLELGDSALYLCASSSAYRDTQYFGPGTRLTVL.

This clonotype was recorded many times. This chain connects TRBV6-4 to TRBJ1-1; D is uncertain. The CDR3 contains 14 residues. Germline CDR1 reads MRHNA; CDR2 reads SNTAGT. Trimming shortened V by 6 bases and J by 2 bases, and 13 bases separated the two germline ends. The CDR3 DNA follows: TGTGCCAGCAGGACAACACCAGGCAACACTGAAGCTTTCTTT. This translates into CASRTTPGNTEAFF.

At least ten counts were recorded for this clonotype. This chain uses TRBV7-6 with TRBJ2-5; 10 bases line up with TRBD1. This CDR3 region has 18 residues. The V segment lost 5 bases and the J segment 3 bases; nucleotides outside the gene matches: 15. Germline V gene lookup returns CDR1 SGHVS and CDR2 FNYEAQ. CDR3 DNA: TGTGCCAGCAGCAATCTGGGTGGATTTGGGACAGGGGAAGAGACCCAGTACTTC. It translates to CASSNLGGFGTGEETQYF.

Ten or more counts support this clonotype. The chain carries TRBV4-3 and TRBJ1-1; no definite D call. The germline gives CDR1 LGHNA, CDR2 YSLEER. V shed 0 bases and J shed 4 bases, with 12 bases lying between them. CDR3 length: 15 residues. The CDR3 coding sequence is TGCGCCAGCAGCCAAGAATTTAGACCGGGCACTGAAGCTTTCTTT. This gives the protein CASSQEFRPGTEAFF.

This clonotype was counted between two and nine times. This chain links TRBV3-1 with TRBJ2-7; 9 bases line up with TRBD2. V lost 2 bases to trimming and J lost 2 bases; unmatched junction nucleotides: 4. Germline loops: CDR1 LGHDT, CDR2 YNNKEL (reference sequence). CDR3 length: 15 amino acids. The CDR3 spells CASSQQLAGPYEQYF. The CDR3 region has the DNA TGTGCCAGCAGCCAACAGCTAGCGGGACCCTACGAGCAGTACTTC.

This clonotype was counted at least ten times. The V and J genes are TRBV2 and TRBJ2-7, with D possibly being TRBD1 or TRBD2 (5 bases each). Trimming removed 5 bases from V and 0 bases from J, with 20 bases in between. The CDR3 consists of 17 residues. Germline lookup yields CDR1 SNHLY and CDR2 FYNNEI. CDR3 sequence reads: CASSLPEGPTSSYEQYF. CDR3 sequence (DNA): TGTGCCAGCAGTCTCCCCGAGGGACCCACGAGCTCCTACGAGCAGTACTTC. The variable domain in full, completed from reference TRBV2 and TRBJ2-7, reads EPEVTQTPSHQVTQMGQEVILRCVPISNHLYFYWYRQILGQKVEFLVSFYNNEISEKSEIFDDQFSVERPDGSNFTLKIRSTKLEDSAMYFCASSLPEGPTSSYEQYFGPGTRLTVT.

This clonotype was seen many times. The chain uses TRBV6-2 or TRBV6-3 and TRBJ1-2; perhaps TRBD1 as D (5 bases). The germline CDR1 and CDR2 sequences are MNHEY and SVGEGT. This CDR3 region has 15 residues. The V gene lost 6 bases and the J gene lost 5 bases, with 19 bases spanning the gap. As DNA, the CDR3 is TGTGCCAGCAGCCCCTCGGGGCGCGGAAATTATGGCTACACCTTC. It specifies CASSPSGRGNYGYTF.

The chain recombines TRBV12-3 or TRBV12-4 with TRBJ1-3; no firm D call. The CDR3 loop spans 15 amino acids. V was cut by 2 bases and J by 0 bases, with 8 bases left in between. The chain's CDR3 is CASSLTPSSGNTIYF. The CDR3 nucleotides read TGTGCCAGCAGTTTAACACCGAGCTCTGGAAACACCATATATTTT.

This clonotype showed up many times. This chain's CDR3 is CASSRAIWAPQGVTQYF. Here the CDR3 DNA reads TGTGCCAGCAGCCGGGCTATATGGGCTCCTCAAGGGGTGACCCAGTACTTC. This sequence joins TRBV14 and TRBJ2-5; TRBD1 might be the D (5 bases). The CDR3 extends over 17 amino acids. Deletions cut 4 bases from V and 7 bases from J, with 25 bases between. CDR1 and CDR2 (germline): SGHDN, FVKESK. Using reference TRBV14 and TRBJ2-5 for the parts outside the CDR3, the full variable domain is EAGVTQFPSHSVIEKGQTVTLRCDPISGHDNLYWYRRVMGKEIKFLLHFVKESKQDESGMPNNRFLAERTGGTYSTLKVQPAELEDSGVYFCASSRAIWAPQGVTQYFGPGTRLLVL.

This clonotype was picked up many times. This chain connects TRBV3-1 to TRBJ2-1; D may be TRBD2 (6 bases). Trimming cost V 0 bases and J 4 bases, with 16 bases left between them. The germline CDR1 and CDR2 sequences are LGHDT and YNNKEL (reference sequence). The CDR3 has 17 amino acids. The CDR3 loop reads CASSQDGLNPLYNEQFF. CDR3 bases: TGTGCCAGCAGCCAAGATGGACTAAATCCGTTGTACAATGAGCAGTTCTTC.

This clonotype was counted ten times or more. CDR3 sequence reads: CSAGKGFREGTYNEQFF. The CDR3 nucleotides are TGCAGTGCTGGGAAGGGATTTCGAGAGGGGACATACAATGAGCAGTTCTTC. V usage is TRBV20-1 and J usage is TRBJ2-1; D is perhaps TRBD1 (6 bases). CDR3 length equals 17 residues. CDR1 and CDR2 (germline): DFQATT, SNEGSKA (reference sequence). The germline V and J ends were trimmed by 5 bases and 4 bases, with 24 bases remaining between them.

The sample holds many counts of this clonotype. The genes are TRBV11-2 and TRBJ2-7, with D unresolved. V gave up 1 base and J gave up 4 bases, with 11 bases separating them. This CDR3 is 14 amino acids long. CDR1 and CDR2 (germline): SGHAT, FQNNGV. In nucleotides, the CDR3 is TGTGCCAGCAGCTTAGCGGGCGGACGTTACGAGCAGTACTTC. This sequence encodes CASSLAGGRYEQYF.

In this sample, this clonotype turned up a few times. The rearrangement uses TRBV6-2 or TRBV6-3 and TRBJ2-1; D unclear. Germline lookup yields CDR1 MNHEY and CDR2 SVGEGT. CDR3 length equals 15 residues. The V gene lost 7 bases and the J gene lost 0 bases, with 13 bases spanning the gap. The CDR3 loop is CASTPASISYNEQFF. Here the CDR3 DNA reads TGTGCCAGCACCCCGGCAAGTATCTCCTACAATGAGCAGTTCTTC.

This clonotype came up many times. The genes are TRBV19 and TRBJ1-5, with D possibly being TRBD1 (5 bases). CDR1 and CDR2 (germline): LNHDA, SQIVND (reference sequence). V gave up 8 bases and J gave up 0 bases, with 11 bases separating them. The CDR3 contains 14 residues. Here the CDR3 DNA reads TGTGCCAGTGGTGGCGACAGTAGCAATCAGCCCCAGCATTTT. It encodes CASGGDSSNQPQHF.

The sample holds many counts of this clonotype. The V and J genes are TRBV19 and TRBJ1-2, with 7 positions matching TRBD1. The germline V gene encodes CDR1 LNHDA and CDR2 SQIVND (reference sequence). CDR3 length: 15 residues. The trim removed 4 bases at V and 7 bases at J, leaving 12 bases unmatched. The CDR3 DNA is TGTGCCAGTAGTAGCACCGGGACAGTCGCGTCTGGCTACACCTTC. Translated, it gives CASSSTGTVASGYTF.

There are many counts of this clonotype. CDR3 nucleotides: TGCAGCGTTTATGGACTAGCGGGGGGGCTTAATGAGCAGTTCTTC. This codes for CSVYGLAGGLNEQFF. This sequence joins TRBV29-1 and TRBJ2-1, with TRBD2 matching over 15 bases. The CDR3 loop spans 15 amino acids. Trimming cost V 5 bases and J 7 bases; bases outside gene matches: 6. Per the germline V gene, CDR1 is SQVTM and CDR2 is ANQGSEA.

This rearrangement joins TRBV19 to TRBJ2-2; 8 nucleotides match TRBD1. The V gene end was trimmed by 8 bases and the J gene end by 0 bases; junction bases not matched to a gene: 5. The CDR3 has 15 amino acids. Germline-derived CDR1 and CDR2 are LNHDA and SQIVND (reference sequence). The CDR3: CASLSGGANTGELFF. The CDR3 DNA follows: TGTGCCAGTCTCTCAGGGGGCGCGAACACCGGGGAGCTGTTTTTT.

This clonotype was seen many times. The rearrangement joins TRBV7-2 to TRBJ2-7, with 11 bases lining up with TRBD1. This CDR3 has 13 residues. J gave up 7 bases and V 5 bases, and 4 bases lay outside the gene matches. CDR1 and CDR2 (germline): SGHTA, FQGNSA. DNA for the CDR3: TGTGCCAGCAGCCGGGACAGGGGGAGGGAGCAGTACTTC. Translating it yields CASSRDRGREQYF.

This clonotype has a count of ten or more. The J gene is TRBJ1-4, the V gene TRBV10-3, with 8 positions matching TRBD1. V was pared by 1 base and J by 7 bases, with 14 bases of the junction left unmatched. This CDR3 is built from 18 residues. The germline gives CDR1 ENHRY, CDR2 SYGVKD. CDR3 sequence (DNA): TGTGCCATCAGTGAGTTTGGACAGGGAAGGGGGTCGAGTGAAAAACTGTTTTTT. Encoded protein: CAISEFGQGRGSSEKLFF.

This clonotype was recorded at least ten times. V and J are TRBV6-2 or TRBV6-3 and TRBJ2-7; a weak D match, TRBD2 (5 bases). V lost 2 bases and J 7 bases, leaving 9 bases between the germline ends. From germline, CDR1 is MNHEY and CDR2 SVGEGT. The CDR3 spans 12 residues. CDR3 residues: CASSYIPGEQYF. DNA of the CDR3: TGTGCCAGCAGTTACATACCGGGGGAGCAGTACTTC.

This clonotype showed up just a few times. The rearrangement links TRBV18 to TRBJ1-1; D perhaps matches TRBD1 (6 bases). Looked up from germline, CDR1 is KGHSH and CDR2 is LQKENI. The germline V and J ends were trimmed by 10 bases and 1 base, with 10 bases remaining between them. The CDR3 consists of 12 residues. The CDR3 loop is CATGGQNTEAFF. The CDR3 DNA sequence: TGTGCCACGGGGGGGCAGAACACTGAAGCTTTCTTT.

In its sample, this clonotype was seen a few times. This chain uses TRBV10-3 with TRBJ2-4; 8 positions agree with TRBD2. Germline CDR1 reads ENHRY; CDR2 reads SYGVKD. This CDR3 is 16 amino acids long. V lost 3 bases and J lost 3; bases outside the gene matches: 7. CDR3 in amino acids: CAISDRGGPVKNIQYF. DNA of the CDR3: TGTGCCATCAGTGACCGGGGGGGGCCGGTCAAAAACATTCAGTACTTC.